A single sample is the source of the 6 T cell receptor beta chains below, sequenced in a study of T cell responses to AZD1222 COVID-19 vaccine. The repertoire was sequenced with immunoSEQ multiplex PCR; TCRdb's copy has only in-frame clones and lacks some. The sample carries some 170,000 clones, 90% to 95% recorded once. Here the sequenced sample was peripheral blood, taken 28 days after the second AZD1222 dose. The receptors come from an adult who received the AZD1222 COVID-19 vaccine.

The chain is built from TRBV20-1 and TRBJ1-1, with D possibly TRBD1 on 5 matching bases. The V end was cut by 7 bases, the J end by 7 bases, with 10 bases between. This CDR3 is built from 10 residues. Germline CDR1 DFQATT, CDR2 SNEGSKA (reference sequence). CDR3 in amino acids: CSVYRYEAFF. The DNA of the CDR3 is TGCAGTGTCTACAGGTATGAAGCTTTCTTT.

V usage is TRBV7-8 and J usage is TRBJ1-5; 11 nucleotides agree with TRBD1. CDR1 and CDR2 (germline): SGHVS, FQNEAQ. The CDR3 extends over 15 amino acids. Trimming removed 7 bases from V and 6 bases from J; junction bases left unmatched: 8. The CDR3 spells CASTVGTGGSQPQHF. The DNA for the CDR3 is TGTGCCAGCACCGTAGGGACAGGGGGGAGTCAGCCCCAGCATTTT.

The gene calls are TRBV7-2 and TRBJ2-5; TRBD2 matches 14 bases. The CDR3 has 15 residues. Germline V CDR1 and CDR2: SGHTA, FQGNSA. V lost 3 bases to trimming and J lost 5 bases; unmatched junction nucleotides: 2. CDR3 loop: CASSFRLAGGETQYF. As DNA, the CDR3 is TGTGCCAGCAGCTTCCGACTAGCGGGGGGGGAGACCCAGTACTTC.

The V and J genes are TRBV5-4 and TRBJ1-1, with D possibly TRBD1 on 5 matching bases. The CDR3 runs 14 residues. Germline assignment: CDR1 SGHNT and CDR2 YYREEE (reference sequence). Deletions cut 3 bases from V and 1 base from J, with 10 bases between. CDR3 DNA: TGTGCCAGCAGCTCGACCGGGGGGAACACTGAAGCTTTCTTT. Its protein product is CASSSTGGNTEAFF.

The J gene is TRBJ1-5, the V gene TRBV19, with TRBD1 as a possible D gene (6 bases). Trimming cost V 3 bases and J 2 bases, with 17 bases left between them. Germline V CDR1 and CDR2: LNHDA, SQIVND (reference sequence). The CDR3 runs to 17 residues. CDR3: CASSIPVRGSGNQPQHF. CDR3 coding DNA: TGTGCCAGTAGTATCCCCGTCAGGGGATCTGGCAATCAGCCCCAGCATTTT.

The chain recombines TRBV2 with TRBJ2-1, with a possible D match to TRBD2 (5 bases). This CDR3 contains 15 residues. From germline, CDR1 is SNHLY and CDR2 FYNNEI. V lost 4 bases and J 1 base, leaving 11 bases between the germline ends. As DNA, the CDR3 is TGTGCCAGCAGTGTGCAGCGACTATCCTACAATGAGCAGTTCTTC. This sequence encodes CASSVQRLSYNEQFF.